This record concerns one TCR beta chain sequence. These data are taken from a study of blood T cell repertoires in COVID-19. Authors' methods: Estimation of nucleated cell counts relied on the amplification of reference gene primers. The assay was immunoSEQ multiplex PCR, and TCRdb's table has in-frame clones only and misses some. V, J and clone size are taken as reported in that table, and D and trimming were inferred from the DNA itself. The data show about 440,000 clones, nearly 90% seen once. CDR1 and CDR2 (germline): LGHDT, YNNKEL (reference sequence). V lost 7 bases and J 9 bases, leaving 22 bases between the germline ends. This CDR3 is built from 15 residues.

This sequence originates from a woman between 18 and 29 years old with acute COVID-19. The chain joins TRBV3-1 (or the pseudogene TRBV3-2) to TRBJ2-1, with D possibly being TRBD2 (6 bases). The sample taken for sequencing was PBMCs or T cells enriched from blood (not recorded which). CDR3: CASISGSRPISEQFF. The DNA for the CDR3 is TGTGCCAGCATTTCCGGGAGTCGTCCTATTAGTGAGCAGTTCTTC.